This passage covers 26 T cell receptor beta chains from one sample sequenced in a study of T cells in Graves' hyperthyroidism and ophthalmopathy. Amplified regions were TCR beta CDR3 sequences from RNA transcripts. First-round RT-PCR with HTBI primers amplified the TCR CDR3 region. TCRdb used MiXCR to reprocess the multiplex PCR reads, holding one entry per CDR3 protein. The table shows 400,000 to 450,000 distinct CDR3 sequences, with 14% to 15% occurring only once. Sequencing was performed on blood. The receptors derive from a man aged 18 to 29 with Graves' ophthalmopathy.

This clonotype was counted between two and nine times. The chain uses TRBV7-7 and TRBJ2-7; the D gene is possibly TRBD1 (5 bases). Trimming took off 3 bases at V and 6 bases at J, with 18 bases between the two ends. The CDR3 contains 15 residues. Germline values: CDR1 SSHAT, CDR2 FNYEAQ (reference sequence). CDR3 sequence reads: CASSFIRTLMGEQYF. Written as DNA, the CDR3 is TGTGCCAGCAGCTTTATCAGGACACTGATGGGCGAGCAGTACTTC.

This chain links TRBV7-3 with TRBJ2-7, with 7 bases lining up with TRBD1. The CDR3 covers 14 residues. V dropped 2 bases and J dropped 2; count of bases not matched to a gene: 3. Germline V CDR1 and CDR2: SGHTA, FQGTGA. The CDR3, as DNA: TGTGCCAGCAGCTTAGATGGGACAGCCTACGAGCAGTACTTC. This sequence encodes CASSLDGTAYEQYF. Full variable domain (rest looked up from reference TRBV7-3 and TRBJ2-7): GAGVSQTPSNKVTEKGKYVELRCDPISGHTALYWYRQSLGQGPEFLIYFQGTGAADDSGLPNDRFFAVRPEGSVSTLKIQRTERGDSAVYLCASSLDGTAYEQYFGPGTRLTVT.

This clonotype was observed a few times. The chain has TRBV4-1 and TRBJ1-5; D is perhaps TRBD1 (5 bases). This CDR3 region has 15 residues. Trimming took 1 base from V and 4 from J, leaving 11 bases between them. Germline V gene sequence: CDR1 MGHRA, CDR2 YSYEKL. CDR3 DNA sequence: TGCGCCAGCAGCCAAGGATCCAGGGAGAATCAGCCCCAGCATTTT. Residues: CASSQGSRENQPQHF.

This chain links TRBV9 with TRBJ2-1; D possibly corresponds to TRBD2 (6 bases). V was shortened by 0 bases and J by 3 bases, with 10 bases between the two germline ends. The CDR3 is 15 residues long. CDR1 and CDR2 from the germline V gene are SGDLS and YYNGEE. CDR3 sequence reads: CASSVGPGDYNEQFF. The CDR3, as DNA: TGTGCCAGCAGCGTAGGTCCGGGGGACTACAATGAGCAGTTCTTC.

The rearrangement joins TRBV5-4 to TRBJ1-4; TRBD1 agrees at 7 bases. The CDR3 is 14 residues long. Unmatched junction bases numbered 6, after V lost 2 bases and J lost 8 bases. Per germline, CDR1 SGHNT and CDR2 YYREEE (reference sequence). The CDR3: CASSLDRDQEKLFF. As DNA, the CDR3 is TGTGCCAGCAGCTTAGACAGGGACCAGGAAAAACTGTTTTTT.

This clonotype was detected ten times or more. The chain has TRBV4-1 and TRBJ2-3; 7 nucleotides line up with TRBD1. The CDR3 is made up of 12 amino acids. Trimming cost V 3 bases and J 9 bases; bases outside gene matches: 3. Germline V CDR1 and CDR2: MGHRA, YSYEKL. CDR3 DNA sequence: TGCGCCAGCAGCCAGCAAGGGGGCACGCAGTATTTT. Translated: CASSQQGGTQYF.

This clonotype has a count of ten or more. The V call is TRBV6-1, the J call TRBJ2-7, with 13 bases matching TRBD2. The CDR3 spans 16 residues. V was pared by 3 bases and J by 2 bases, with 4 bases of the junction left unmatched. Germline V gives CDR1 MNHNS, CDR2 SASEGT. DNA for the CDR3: TGTGCCAGCAGTGACCAACTAGCGGGAGGGCCCTACGAGCAGTACTTC. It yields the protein CASSDQLAGGPYEQYF.

CDR3 sequence (DNA): TGTGCCAGCAGCTTGGAAGCGGGGGGGCCTAGTGAGCAGTTCTTC. It translates to CASSLEAGGPSEQFF. This rearrangement joins TRBV5-6 to TRBJ2-1; 10 nucleotides align to TRBD2. The CDR3 consists of 15 residues. Germline V gene lookup returns CDR1 SGHDT and CDR2 YYEEEE. V dropped 0 bases and J dropped 9; count of bases not matched to a gene: 6.

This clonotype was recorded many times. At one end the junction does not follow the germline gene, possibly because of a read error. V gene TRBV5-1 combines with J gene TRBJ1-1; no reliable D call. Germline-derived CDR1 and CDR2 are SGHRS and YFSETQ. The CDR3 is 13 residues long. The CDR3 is CASSPEGSAETFF. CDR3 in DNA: TGCGCCAGCAGCCCTGAGGGATCGGCTGAAACTTTCTTT.

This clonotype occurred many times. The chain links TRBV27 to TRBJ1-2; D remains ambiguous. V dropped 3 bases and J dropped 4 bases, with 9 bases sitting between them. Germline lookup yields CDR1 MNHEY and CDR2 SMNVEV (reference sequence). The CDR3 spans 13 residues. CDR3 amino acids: CASSLTRGYGYTF. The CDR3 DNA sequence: TGTGCCAGCAGTTTGACCCGAGGCTATGGCTACACCTTC.

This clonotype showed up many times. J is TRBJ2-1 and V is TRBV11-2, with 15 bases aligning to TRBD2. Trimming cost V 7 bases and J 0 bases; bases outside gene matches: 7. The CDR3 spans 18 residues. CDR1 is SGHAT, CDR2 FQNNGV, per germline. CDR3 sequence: CASTWGTSGGISYNEQFF. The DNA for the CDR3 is TGTGCCAGCACCTGGGGGACTAGCGGGGGGATCTCCTACAATGAGCAGTTCTTC.

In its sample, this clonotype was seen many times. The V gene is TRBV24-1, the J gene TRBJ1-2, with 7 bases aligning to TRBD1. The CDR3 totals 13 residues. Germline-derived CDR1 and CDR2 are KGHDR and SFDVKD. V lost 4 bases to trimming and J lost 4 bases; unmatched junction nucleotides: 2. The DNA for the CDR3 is TGTGCCACCAGTGACCGGGACAGCTATGGCTACACCTTC. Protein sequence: CATSDRDSYGYTF.

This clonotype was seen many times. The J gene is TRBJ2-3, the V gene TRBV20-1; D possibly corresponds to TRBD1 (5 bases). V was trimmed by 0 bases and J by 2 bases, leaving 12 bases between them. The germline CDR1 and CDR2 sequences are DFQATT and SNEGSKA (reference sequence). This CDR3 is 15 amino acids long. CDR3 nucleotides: TGCAGTGCTAGAGATTGGAGACAGTTCACAGATACGCAGTATTTT. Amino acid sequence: CSARDWRQFTDTQYF.

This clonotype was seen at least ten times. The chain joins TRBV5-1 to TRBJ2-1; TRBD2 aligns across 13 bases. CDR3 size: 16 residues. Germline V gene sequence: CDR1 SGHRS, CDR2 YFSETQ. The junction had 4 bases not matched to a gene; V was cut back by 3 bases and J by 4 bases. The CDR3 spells CASSSGLAGLYNEQFF. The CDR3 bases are TGCGCCAGCAGCTCGGGACTAGCGGGATTATACAATGAGCAGTTCTTC.

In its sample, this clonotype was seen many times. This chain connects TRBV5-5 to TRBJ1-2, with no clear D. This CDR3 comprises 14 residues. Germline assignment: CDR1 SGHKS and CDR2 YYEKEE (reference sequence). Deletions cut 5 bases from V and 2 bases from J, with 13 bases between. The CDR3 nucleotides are TGTGCCAGCAGGCCGGGAAACTACAACTATGGCTACACCTTC. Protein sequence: CASRPGNYNYGYTF.

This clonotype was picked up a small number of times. The CDR3 nucleotides read TGTGCCAGCAGCCAAGAAATCCAGTGGACAGATACGCAGTATTTT. Its protein is CASSQEIQWTDTQYF. The chain combines TRBV3-1 with TRBJ2-3; D gene ambiguous. CDR3 length equals 15 residues. Germline assignment: CDR1 LGHDT and CDR2 YNNKEL (reference sequence). The V end was cut by 0 bases, the J end by 3 bases, with 10 bases between.

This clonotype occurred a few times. This chain's CDR3 is CASSVGVAETTYNEQFF. The CDR3 coding sequence is TGTGCCAGCAGCGTAGGGGTGGCAGAGACTACCTACAATGAGCAGTTCTTC. The gene calls are TRBV9 and TRBJ2-1; D may be TRBD2 (5 bases). The CDR3 runs 17 residues. Germline V gives CDR1 SGDLS, CDR2 YYNGEE. V shed 0 bases and J shed 2 bases, with 15 bases lying between them. The variable domain in full, completed from reference TRBV9 and TRBJ2-1, reads DSGVTQTPKHLITATGQRVTLRCSPRSGDLSVYWYQQSLDQGLQFLIQYYNGEERAKGNILERFSAQQFPDLHSELNLSSLELGDSALYFCASSVGVAETTYNEQFFGPGTRLTVL.

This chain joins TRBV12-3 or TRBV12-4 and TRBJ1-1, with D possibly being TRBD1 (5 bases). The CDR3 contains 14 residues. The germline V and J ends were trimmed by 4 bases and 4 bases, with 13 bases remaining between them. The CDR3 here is CASSSLRGATEAFF. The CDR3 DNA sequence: TGTGCCAGCAGTTCACTTCGCGGGGCCACTGAAGCTTTCTTT.

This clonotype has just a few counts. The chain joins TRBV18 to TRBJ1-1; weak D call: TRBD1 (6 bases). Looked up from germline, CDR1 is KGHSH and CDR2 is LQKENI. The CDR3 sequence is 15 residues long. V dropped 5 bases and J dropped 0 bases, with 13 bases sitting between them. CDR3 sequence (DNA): TGTGCCAGCTCATCAGGGGCGGGCATGAACACTGAAGCTTTCTTT. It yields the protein CASSSGAGMNTEAFF.

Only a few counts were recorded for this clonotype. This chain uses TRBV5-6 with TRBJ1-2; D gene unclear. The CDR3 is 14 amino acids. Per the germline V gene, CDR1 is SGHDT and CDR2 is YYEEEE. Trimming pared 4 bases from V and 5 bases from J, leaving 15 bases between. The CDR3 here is CASSLERTRYGYTF. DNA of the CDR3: TGTGCCAGCAGCCTAGAGCGGACCCGGTATGGCTACACCTTC. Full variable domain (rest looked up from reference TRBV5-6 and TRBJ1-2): DAGVTQSPTHLIKTRGQQVTLRCSPKSGHDTVSWYQQALGQGPQFIFQYYEEEERQRGNFPDRFSGHQFPNYSSELNVNALLLGDSALYLCASSLERTRYGYTFGSGTRLTVV.

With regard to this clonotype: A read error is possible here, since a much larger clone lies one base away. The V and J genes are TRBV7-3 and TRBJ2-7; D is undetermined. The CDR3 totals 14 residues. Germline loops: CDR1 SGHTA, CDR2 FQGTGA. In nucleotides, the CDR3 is TGCGCCAGCAGCCCCAACCAGCCCACCTACGAGCAGTACTTC. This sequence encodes CASSPNQPTYEQYF.

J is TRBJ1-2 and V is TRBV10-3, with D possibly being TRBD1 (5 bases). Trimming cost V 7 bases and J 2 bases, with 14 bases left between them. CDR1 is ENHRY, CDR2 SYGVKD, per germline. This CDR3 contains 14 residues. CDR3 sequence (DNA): TGTGCCATCAACGTCGACAGTTTAAACTATGGCTACACCTTC. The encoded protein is CAINVDSLNYGYTF.

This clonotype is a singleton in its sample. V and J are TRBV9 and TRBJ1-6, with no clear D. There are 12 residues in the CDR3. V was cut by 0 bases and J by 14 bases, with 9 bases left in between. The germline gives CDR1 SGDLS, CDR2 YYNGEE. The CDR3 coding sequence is TGTGCCAGCAGCGTAGTTGGCGAAGCCCTCCACTTT. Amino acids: CASSVVGEALHF.

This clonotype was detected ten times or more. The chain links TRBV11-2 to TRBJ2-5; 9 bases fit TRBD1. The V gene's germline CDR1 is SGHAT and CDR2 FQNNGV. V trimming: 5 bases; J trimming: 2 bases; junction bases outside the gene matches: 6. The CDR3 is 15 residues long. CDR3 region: CASSRRTGDQETQYF. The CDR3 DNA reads TGTGCCAGCAGCAGACGGACAGGGGATCAAGAGACCCAGTACTTC. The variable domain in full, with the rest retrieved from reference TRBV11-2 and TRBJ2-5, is EAGVAQSPRYKIIEKRQSVAFWCNPISGHATLYWYQQILGQGPKLLIQFQNNGVVDDSQLPKDRFSAERLKGVDSTLKIQPAKLEDSAVYLCASSRRTGDQETQYFGPGTRLLVL.

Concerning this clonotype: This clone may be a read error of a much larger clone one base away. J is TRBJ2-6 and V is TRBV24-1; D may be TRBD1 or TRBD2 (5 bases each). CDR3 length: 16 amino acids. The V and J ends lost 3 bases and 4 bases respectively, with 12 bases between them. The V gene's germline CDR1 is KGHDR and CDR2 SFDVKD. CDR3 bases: TGTGCCACCAGTGATACTCCCGGGACCGGGGCCAACGTCCTGACTTTC. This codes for CATSDTPGTGANVLTF.

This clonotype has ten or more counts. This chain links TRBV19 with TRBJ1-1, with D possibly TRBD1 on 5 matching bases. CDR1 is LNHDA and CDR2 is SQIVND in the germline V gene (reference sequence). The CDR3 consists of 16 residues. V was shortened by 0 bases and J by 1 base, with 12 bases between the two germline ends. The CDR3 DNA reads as TGTGCCAGTAGTATAGATGAGGGACGGTGGAACACTGAAGCTTTCTTT. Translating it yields CASSIDEGRWNTEAFF. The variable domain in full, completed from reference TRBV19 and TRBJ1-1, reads DGGITQSPKYLFRKEGQNVTLSCEQNLNHDAMYWYRQDPGQGLRLIYYSQIVNDFQKGDIAEGYSVSREKKESFPLTVTSAQKNPTAFYLCASSIDEGRWNTEAFFGQGTRLTVV.